One and the same sample provided the 10 T cell receptor beta chains below, sequenced in a study of T cells in Graves' hyperthyroidism and ophthalmopathy. Amplified regions were TCR beta CDR3 sequences from RNA transcripts. The HTBI set primed first-round TCR CDR3 RT-PCR. TCRdb reprocessed the multiplex PCR reads via MiXCR and lists one record per CDR3 protein. The sample contains fewer than 700,000 distinct CDR3 sequences, around 16% of which appear only once. The material sequenced was blood. The receptors were sampled from a woman in her twenties or thirties with Graves' hyperthyroidism.

At least ten counts were recorded for this clonotype. The chain couples TRBV7-2 to TRBJ2-7; 7 nucleotides match TRBD2. Per germline, CDR1 SGHTA and CDR2 FQGNSA. CDR3 length: 14 amino acids. V gave up 3 bases and J gave up 3 bases; unmatched junction bases: 5. The CDR3 bases are TGTGCCAGCAGCTTTCGGTCTAGCGGCTACGAGCAGTACTTC. Its protein is CASSFRSSGYEQYF.

The chain carries TRBV20-1 and TRBJ2-6; D is possibly TRBD1 (5 bases). Germline assignment: CDR1 DFQATT and CDR2 SNEGSKA (reference sequence). There are 15 residues in the CDR3. Trimming took 0 bases from V and 0 from J, leaving 6 bases between them. This CDR3 reads CSAREGVSGANVLTF. The CDR3 coding sequence is TGCAGTGCTAGAGAAGGGGTCTCTGGGGCCAACGTCCTGACTTTC.

In its sample, this clonotype was seen many times. V and J are TRBV6-1 and TRBJ2-3; 10 bases line up with TRBD2. V was pared by 5 bases and J by 4 bases, with 6 bases of the junction left unmatched. Germline V gene lookup returns CDR1 MNHNS and CDR2 SASEGT. The CDR3 contains 15 residues. CDR3 DNA: TGTGCCAGCAGTCAGACTAGCGGGCCCCCAGATACGCAGTATTTT. It encodes CASSQTSGPPDTQYF.

This clonotype was recorded at least ten times. The chain employs TRBV27 and TRBJ2-5; D possibly corresponds to TRBD2 (5 bases). This CDR3 comprises 16 residues. Trimming cost V 4 bases and J 1 base, with 16 bases left between them. CDR1 and CDR2 from the germline V gene are MNHEY and SMNVEV (reference sequence). For the CDR3, the DNA is TGTGCCAGCAGTTCCCCTTGGGGAGACCGCCAAGAGACCCAGTACTTC. This codes for CASSSPWGDRQETQYF.

This clonotype was recorded many times. V and J are TRBV7-3 and TRBJ2-1; D may match TRBD1 or TRBD2 (5 bases each). Germline CDR1 is SGHTA and CDR2 is FQGTGA. The CDR3 has 16 amino acids. V was pared by 3 bases and J by 8 bases, with 20 bases between. The CDR3 loop reads CASSLQGAGILDEQFF. The CDR3 coding sequence is TGTGCCAGCAGCTTGCAAGGGGCGGGCATTTTGGATGAGCAGTTCTTC.

The V gene is TRBV28, the J gene TRBJ2-2; a weak D match, TRBD2 (5 bases). The CDR3 runs 12 residues. Trimming removed 10 bases at V and 7 bases at J, with 13 bases between. Germline V gene lookup returns CDR1 MDHEN and CDR2 SYDVKM. The CDR3 region is CATARGDGELFF. The CDR3 nucleotides read TGTGCCACGGCTCGGGGTGACGGGGAGCTGTTTTTT.

This clonotype came up a few times. The genes are TRBV19 and TRBJ1-5; D unresolved. The CDR3 totals 16 residues. The germline gives CDR1 LNHDA, CDR2 SQIVND (reference sequence). Trimming cost V 9 bases and J 0 bases, with 18 bases left between them. DNA for the CDR3: TGTGCCAGCGATTGGATGGTTGGTTATAGCAATCAGCCCCAGCATTTT. Translation gives CASDWMVGYSNQPQHF.

This clonotype was seen at least ten times. This chain uses TRBV3-1 with TRBJ1-6; D is perhaps TRBD1 (5 bases). V was shortened by 1 base and J by 8 bases, with 15 bases between the two germline ends. CDR3 size: 16 residues. Germline CDR1 is LGHDT and CDR2 is YNNKEL (reference sequence). The CDR3 is CASSQGTSGSDSPLHF. Written as DNA, the CDR3 is TGTGCCAGCAGCCAAGGTACGTCAGGGTCGGATTCACCCCTCCACTTT.

Ten or more counts support this clonotype. This chain uses TRBV7-9 with TRBJ2-1; 13 nucleotides align to TRBD2. The junction had 17 bases not matched to a gene; V was cut back by 2 bases and J by 4 bases. The CDR3 is made up of 21 amino acids. Germline V lookup: CDR1 SEHNR, CDR2 FQNEAQ (reference sequence). CDR3 region: CASSLPPVWDRTSGGYNEQFF. The CDR3 DNA follows: TGTGCCAGCAGCTTACCTCCTGTATGGGATCGGACTAGCGGGGGTTACAATGAGCAGTTCTTC.

This clonotype was seen ten or more times. The CDR3: CASSQDGTSTDTQYF. CDR3 nucleotide sequence: TGTGCCAGCAGCCAAGATGGGACGAGCACAGATACGCAGTATTTT. V gene TRBV14 combines with J gene TRBJ2-3, with D possibly being TRBD1 or TRBD2 (5 bases each). The CDR3 covers 15 residues. CDR1 and CDR2 from the germline V gene are SGHDN and FVKESK. V lost 0 bases and J 0 bases, leaving 7 bases between the germline ends.